This T cell receptor (beta chain) was identified during a study of blood T cell repertoires in COVID-19. Study overall: The cDNA or gDNA used as material had been derived from T cells, B-cell-depleted T cells, or PBMCs.

From germline, CDR1 is SGHTA and CDR2 FQGNSA. The CDR3 runs to 14 residues. V lost 1 base, J lost 5 bases, and 8 bases lay in between. TCRdb's copy holds only in-frame clones and misses some; the assay was immunoSEQ multiplex PCR. The sample lists 180,000 or so clones, around 82% occurring once. The sample comprised peripheral blood. This chain uses TRBV7-2 with TRBJ2-2; D gene uncertain. The TCR sequence derives from a man in his 60s who had recovered from COVID-19. CDR3 in amino acids: CASSLGPATGELFF. Written as DNA, the CDR3 is TGTGCCAGCAGCTTAGGCCCAGCGACCGGGGAGCTGTTTTTT.